One sample yielded the 18 T cell receptor beta chains listed below, sequenced in a study of shared clonotypes between healthy human individuals. The table came from immunoSEQ multiplex PCR; TCRdb's copy has only in-frame clones and leaves some out. The sample records more than 1 million clones, 78% being singletons. Sequencing was carried out using memory CD4+ T cells from PBMCs. As for subset: CD45RA-negative fraction. The receptors shown here come from a man aged 18 to 35 in good health. Some clones in this sample may be carry-over from other donors' samples.

The J gene is TRBJ1-2, the V gene TRBV5-6; TRBD1 is a possible D gene (6 bases). The V and J ends lost 4 bases and 2 bases respectively, with 18 bases between them. The CDR3 extends over 16 amino acids. Per germline, CDR1 SGHDT and CDR2 YYEEEE. The DNA for the CDR3 is TGTGCCAGCAGCCGACCGGGACAACTACAAAACTATGGCTACACCTTC. Translation gives CASSRPGQLQNYGYTF.

The rearrangement uses TRBV6-4 and TRBJ1-1; D gene uncertain. The CDR3 has 13 amino acids. Germline CDR1 MRHNA, CDR2 SNTAGT. The ends were cut back, 4 bases at V and 1 base at J, with 7 bases in the middle. For the CDR3, the DNA is TGTGCCAGCAGTGTTCAGAGGAACACTGAAGCTTTCTTT. Its protein product is CASSVQRNTEAFF.

The chain recombines TRBV9 with TRBJ2-1, with D possibly being TRBD1 (6 bases). Germline CDR1 and CDR2: SGDLS and YYNGEE. V lost 3 bases and J lost 9, with 13 bases in between. The CDR3 is made up of 13 amino acids. DNA of the CDR3: TGTGCCAGCAGCGCACAGGGCCAGGGTGAGCAGTTCTTC. It codes for CASSAQGQGEQFF.

This chain joins TRBV7-9 and TRBJ2-6; 7 bases are a match to TRBD1. The J segment lost 2 bases and the V segment lost 5 bases, leaving 9 bases of the junction unmatched. The CDR3 is 17 amino acids. Germline lookup yields CDR1 SEHNR and CDR2 FQNEAQ (reference sequence). Here the CDR3 reads CASSTGYGTAGANVLTF. The CDR3 region has the DNA TGTGCCAGCAGCACCGGGTACGGGACAGCTGGGGCCAACGTCCTGACTTTC.

The chain employs TRBV10-3 and TRBJ2-2, with unresolved D. From germline, CDR1 is ENHRY and CDR2 SYGVKD. CDR3 length: 15 residues. V was trimmed by 2 bases and J by 1 base, leaving 8 bases between them. In nucleotides, the CDR3 is TGTGCCATCAGTGAGAGGATGAGGAACACCGGGGAGCTGTTTTTT. Translated, it gives CAISERMRNTGELFF.

The genes are TRBV18 and TRBJ1-5, with TRBD1 matching 10 bases. The CDR3 extends over 14 amino acids. V shed 5 bases and J 5 bases; nucleotides not matched to a gene: 3. Germline loops: CDR1 KGHSH, CDR2 LQKENI. The CDR3 sequence: CASSRGQGDQPQHF. DNA for the CDR3: TGTGCCAGCTCAAGAGGACAGGGGGATCAGCCCCAGCATTTT.

The V and J genes are TRBV7-2 and TRBJ2-7, with 9 bases identical to TRBD2. Unmatched junction bases numbered 10, after V lost 3 bases and J lost 4 bases. The CDR3 extends over 16 amino acids. CDR1 and CDR2 from the germline V gene are SGHTA and FQGNSA. The CDR3 DNA sequence: TGTGCCAGCAGCTTGCAATTCGCGGGAGGGCGGTACGAGCAGTACTTC. Translating gives CASSLQFAGGRYEQYF.

This clone was found a few times. V gene TRBV19 combines with J gene TRBJ1-1; 9 bases align to TRBD1. Germline V gene data show CDR1 as LNHDA and CDR2 as SQIVND (reference sequence). Losses at the gene ends were 4 bases for V and 4 bases for J; bases not matched to a gene: 7. This CDR3 is 15 amino acids long. The CDR3 DNA follows: TGTGCCAGTAGTACTACAGGGGGCGCCGGCACTGAAGCTTTCTTT. The encoded protein is CASSTTGGAGTEAFF. The whole variable domain, remainder taken from reference TRBV19 and TRBJ1-1, is DGGITQSPKYLFRKEGQNVTLSCEQNLNHDAMYWYRQDPGQGLRLIYYSQIVNDFQKGDIAEGYSVSREKKESFPLTVTSAQKNPTAFYLCASSTTGGAGTEAFFGQGTRLTVV.

The chain couples TRBV11-2 to TRBJ2-4, with 7 bases fitting TRBD2. Germline CDR1 SGHAT, CDR2 FQNNGV. The CDR3 runs to 12 residues. V lost 6 bases, J lost 9 bases, and 5 bases stayed unmatched. CDR3 region: CASSLREGIQYF. The CDR3 DNA reads TGTGCCAGCAGTCTCAGGGAGGGCATTCAGTACTTC.

This clone was seen only a few times. This sequence joins TRBV5-1 and TRBJ1-3; D might be TRBD1 (5 bases). The CDR3 has 16 residues. V dropped 0 bases and J dropped 0 bases, with 10 bases sitting between them. Per germline, CDR1 SGHRS and CDR2 YFSETQ. The CDR3 nucleotides are TGCGCCAGCAGCTTGGAGGGGCCGCACTCTGGAAACACCATATATTTT. Translation gives CASSLEGPHSGNTIYF.

As concerns this clone: Other DNA sequences of this sample code for an identical CDR3. The rearrangement links TRBV27 to TRBJ1-5; D is undetermined. CDR1 is MNHEY and CDR2 is SMNVEV in the germline V gene (reference sequence). V lost 5 bases to trimming and J lost 0 bases, with 5 bases between them. This CDR3 region has 13 residues. The CDR3 is CASSPSSNQPQHF. In DNA, the CDR3 is TGTGCCAGCAGTCCAAGTAGCAATCAGCCCCAGCATTTT.

This chain joins TRBV7-2 and TRBJ2-3, with D uncertain. From germline, CDR1 is SGHTA and CDR2 FQGNSA. This CDR3 spans 13 amino acids. Trimming took 3 bases from V and 6 from J, leaving 10 bases between them. This chain's CDR3 is CASSFTGWDTQYF. CDR3 nucleotide sequence: TGTGCCAGCAGCTTTACTGGCTGGGATACGCAGTATTTT.

A few counts support this clone. The chain uses TRBV5-1 and TRBJ2-7; 16 bases agree with TRBD2. CDR3 length equals 17 residues. V shed 0 bases, J shed 7 bases, and the junction held 7 bases outside the gene matches. In germline, CDR1 is SGHRS, CDR2 YFSETQ. The CDR3 coding sequence is TGCGCCAGCAGCTTGGTGGGACTAGCGGGAGGGCCGAGTGAGCAGTACTTC. Translating gives CASSLVGLAGGPSEQYF. Full variable domain (outside the CDR3, taken from reference TRBV5-1 and TRBJ2-7): KAGVTQTPRYLIKTRGQQVTLSCSPISGHRSVSWYQQTPGQGLQFLFEYFSETQRNKGNFPGRFSGRQFSNSRSEMNVSTLELGDSALYLCASSLVGLAGGPSEQYFGPGTRLTVT.

This clone was seen a single time. The chain has TRBV6-5 and TRBJ1-2; 10 bases map to TRBD1. CDR3 length: 15 residues. Germline V gene data show CDR1 as MNHEY and CDR2 as SVGAGI. V gave up 4 bases and J gave up 8 bases; unmatched junction bases: 10. The CDR3 protein is CASSSRDRGVEGYTF. The CDR3 DNA reads as TGTGCCAGCAGTTCCCGGGACAGGGGAGTAGAGGGCTACACCTTC.

This clone showed up many times. This chain joins TRBV19 and TRBJ2-2, with D maybe TRBD1 (6 bases). The V end lost 3 bases, the J end lost 3 bases, and 14 bases lay between the germline ends. Germline V lookup: CDR1 LNHDA, CDR2 SQIVND (reference sequence). The CDR3 spans 16 residues. The CDR3 DNA reads TGTGCCAGTAGTATCCCTATAGGGGGATACACCGGGGAGCTGTTTTTT. The encoded protein is CASSIPIGGYTGELFF.

The chain has TRBV29-1 and TRBJ1-1; D ambiguous. Trimming took off 0 bases at V and 1 base at J, with 9 bases between the two ends. Germline CDR1 SQVTM, CDR2 ANQGSEA. This CDR3 region has 14 residues. CDR3 sequence: CSVEDGVQNTEAFF. In DNA, the CDR3 is TGCAGCGTTGAAGACGGGGTACAGAACACTGAAGCTTTCTTT.

The rearrangement uses TRBV30 and TRBJ1-5; TRBD1 might be the D (6 bases). The CDR3 is 13 amino acids. The V gene's germline CDR1 is GTSNPN and CDR2 SVGIG (reference sequence). Trimming removed 5 bases from V and 7 bases from J, with 15 bases in between. This CDR3 is CAWGGGGGQPQHF. CDR3 coding DNA: TGTGCCTGGGGAGGGGGGGGCGGACAGCCCCAGCATTTT.

The V gene is TRBV19, the J gene TRBJ1-5; D possibly corresponds to TRBD1 (6 bases). CDR3 length: 15 amino acids. The germline V and J ends were trimmed by 4 bases and 0 bases, with 10 bases remaining between them. Germline V gene data show CDR1 as LNHDA and CDR2 as SQIVND (reference sequence). The CDR3 coding sequence is TGTGCCAGTAGTAGGGGGCTCCATAGCAATCAGCCCCAGCATTTT. It specifies CASSRGLHSNQPQHF. Filled out from reference TRBV19 and TRBJ1-5, the complete variable domain reads DGGITQSPKYLFRKEGQNVTLSCEQNLNHDAMYWYRQDPGQGLRLIYYSQIVNDFQKGDIAEGYSVSREKKESFPLTVTSAQKNPTAFYLCASSRGLHSNQPQHFGDGTRLSIL.